These 17 T cell receptor beta chains were sequenced from one sample in a study of blood T cell repertoires in COVID-19 (dated by TCRdb to the early 2020s). The method behind the library was the immunoSEQ multiplex PCR assay. TCRdb took this table from immuneACCESS and kept in-frame rearrangements with V and J called. Such tables lack part of the clones; where checked against another copy, unresolved V genes explain under half of the gap, and the rest is unexplained. For this sample there are around 320,000 clones; 87% appear just once. The ten largest clones capture approximately 2% of the sample. Sequences were obtained from peripheral blood. The receptor source for this set is a man aged 18 to 30 with active or convalescent COVID-19.

The rearrangement links TRBV5-1 to TRBJ2-7; 12 bases fit TRBD2. Germline V gives CDR1 SGHRS, CDR2 YFSETQ. CDR3 size: 14 residues. The trim removed 5 bases at V and 4 bases at J, leaving 4 bases unmatched. This chain's CDR3 is CASSRLAGEYEQYF. CDR3 nucleotide sequence: TGCGCCAGCAGTCGACTAGCGGGAGAGTACGAGCAGTACTTC.

As regards this clone: Other DNA sequences from this sample encode an identical CDR3 as well. V gene TRBV6-2 or TRBV6-3 combines with J gene TRBJ2-7; D not resolved. In germline, CDR1 is MNHEY, CDR2 SVGEGT. CDR3 length: 13 amino acids. Trimming took 0 bases from V and 4 from J, leaving 7 bases between them. CDR3 protein: CASSYSGLYEQYF. DNA for the CDR3: TGTGCCAGCAGTTACTCGGGCTTATACGAGCAGTACTTC.

In its sample, this clone was seen once. The chain employs TRBV13 and TRBJ1-6, with 7 bases matching TRBD1. Trimming took 5 bases from V and 10 from J; bases not matched to a gene: 14. Germline CDR1 and CDR2: PRHDT and FYEKMQ (reference sequence). This CDR3 has 16 residues. CDR3 in amino acids: CASSVRGKGARSPLHF. The CDR3 region has the DNA TGTGCCAGCAGCGTCAGGGGGAAGGGGGCTCGATCACCCCTCCACTTT.

The chain recombines TRBV6-1 with TRBJ2-7; the D gene is possibly TRBD2 (5 bases). CDR1 is MNHNS and CDR2 is SASEGT in the germline V gene. The V end was cut by 2 bases, the J end by 2 bases, with 16 bases between. This CDR3 has 16 residues. The CDR3 loop reads CASSESLAAGPYEQYF. The CDR3 bases are TGTGCCAGCAGTGAATCTTTGGCCGCGGGCCCCTACGAGCAGTACTTC.

The chain uses TRBV9 and TRBJ1-4; no clear D gene. From germline, CDR1 is SGDLS and CDR2 YYNGEE. The CDR3 consists of 14 residues. With 1 base removed from V and 0 bases from J, the gap between germline ends came to 4 bases. The CDR3 DNA reads TGTGCCAGCAGCGTAACATCAACTAATGAAAAACTGTTTTTT. Residues: CASSVTSTNEKLFF.

V gene TRBV25-1 combines with J gene TRBJ2-5; tentatively, D is TRBD2 (6 bases). The CDR3 sequence is 15 residues long. The V end lost 6 bases, the J end lost 5 bases, and 19 bases lay between the germline ends. Germline values: CDR1 MGHDK, CDR2 SYGVNS. The CDR3 sequence is CASRSGGGNWETQYF. CDR3 nucleotide sequence: TGTGCCAGCAGGAGCGGAGGAGGGAACTGGGAGACCCAGTACTTC.

This clone turned up a few times. The chain recombines TRBV19 with TRBJ1-5; TRBD1 matches 7 bases. CDR3 length: 17 residues. V lost 6 bases, J lost 7 bases, and 18 bases stayed unmatched. Germline loops: CDR1 LNHDA, CDR2 SQIVND (reference sequence). CDR3 nucleotide sequence: TGTGCCAGTAGCGACCCATCCGGTACAGGGGCCGGACAGCCCCAGCATTTT. Residues: CASSDPSGTGAGQPQHF.

The chain couples TRBV7-6 to TRBJ2-3, with D perhaps matching TRBD1 (6 bases). The CDR3 has 16 amino acids. V dropped 8 bases and J dropped 0 bases, with 18 bases sitting between them. Germline V gene lookup returns CDR1 SGHVS and CDR2 FNYEAQ. CDR3 loop: CASSLLTGTSTDTQYF. The CDR3 region has the DNA TGTGCCAGCTCTCTTTTGACAGGAACTAGCACAGATACGCAGTATTTT. Based on the CDR3 plus reference TRBV7-6 and TRBJ2-3, the full variable domain is GAGVSQSPRYKVTKRGQDVALRCDPISGHVSLYWYRQALGQGPEFLTYFNYEAQQDKSGLPNDRFSAERPEGSISTLTIQRTEQRDSAMYRCASSLLTGTSTDTQYFGPGTRLTVL.

The V call is TRBV11-2, the J call TRBJ2-7; weak D call: TRBD2 (6 bases). Trimming left V 9 bases short and J 2 bases short, with 14 bases between. Germline values: CDR1 SGHAT, CDR2 FQNNGV. CDR3 length equals 13 residues. The CDR3 nucleotides are TGTGCCAGTACTAGCTACGCTACCTACGAGCAGTACTTC. It encodes CASTSYATYEQYF.

The chain is built from TRBV15 and TRBJ2-2; 7 bases map to TRBD1. This CDR3 comprises 17 residues. The V and J ends lost 1 base and 0 bases, in that order; junction bases with no gene match: 5. The germline V gene encodes CDR1 LNHNV and CDR2 YYDKDF (reference sequence). In DNA, the CDR3 is TGTGCCACCAGCAGAGCCCCGGGACAGCCGAACACCGGGGAGCTGTTTTTT. Amino acid sequence: CATSRAPGQPNTGELFF.

The CDR3 region is CASSPGQPGAQEQFF. In nucleotides, the CDR3 is TGTGCCAGCAGCCCCGGGCAACCGGGAGCTCAAGAGCAGTTCTTC. This chain links TRBV6-5 with TRBJ2-1; weak D call: TRBD2 (6 bases). Germline values: CDR1 MNHEY, CDR2 SVGAGI. The germline V and J ends were trimmed by 6 bases and 10 bases, with 22 bases remaining between them. The CDR3 sequence is 15 residues long.

The V call is TRBV27, the J call TRBJ2-2, with 11 bases aligning to TRBD1. From germline, CDR1 is MNHEY and CDR2 SMNVEV (reference sequence). There are 17 residues in the CDR3. Trimming took 3 bases from V and 3 from J; bases not matched to a gene: 6. CDR3 residues: CASSFYRTGGHTGELFF. Written as DNA, the CDR3 is TGTGCCAGCAGTTTCTACCGGACAGGGGGCCACACCGGGGAGCTGTTTTTT.

The chain recombines TRBV3-1 (or the pseudogene TRBV3-2) with TRBJ2-3, with 7 bases aligning to TRBD2. The CDR3 is 15 residues long. Germline values: CDR1 LGHDT, CDR2 YNNKEL (reference sequence). Trimming cost V 3 bases and J 0 bases; bases outside gene matches: 3. The CDR3, as DNA: TGTGCCAGCAGCCACGGGACTATCAGCACAGATACGCAGTATTTT. This encodes CASSHGTISTDTQYF.

The chain joins TRBV6-2 or TRBV6-3 to TRBJ1-6; D remains ambiguous. CDR1 is MNHEY, CDR2 SVGEGT, per germline. The CDR3 runs 14 residues. With 2 bases removed from V and 5 bases from J, the gap between germline ends came to 7 bases. This CDR3 is CASSYRTDNSPLHF. The CDR3 DNA follows: TGTGCCAGCAGTTACCGGACTGATAATTCACCCCTCCACTTT.

This clone was recorded once. This chain connects TRBV5-1 to TRBJ2-7, with D possibly TRBD2 on 7 matching bases. Germline V gives CDR1 SGHRS, CDR2 YFSETQ. With 4 bases removed from V and 3 bases from J, the gap between germline ends came to 20 bases. CDR3 size: 16 residues. The CDR3 loop is CASSPEGGDFHYEQYF. Written as DNA, the CDR3 is TGCGCCAGCAGCCCGGAGGGGGGGGACTTCCACTACGAGCAGTACTTC.

This chain connects TRBV3-1 (or the pseudogene TRBV3-2) to TRBJ1-1; D gene uncertain. The CDR3 consists of 14 residues. CDR1 is LGHDT and CDR2 is YNNKEL in the germline V gene (reference sequence). Trimming cost V 2 bases and J 8 bases, with 15 bases left between them. CDR3 coding DNA: TGTGCCAGCAGCCAAAGGAGTCTTGAGTTAGAAGCTTTCTTT. It translates to CASSQRSLELEAFF.

This clone appeared a single time. V gene TRBV28 combines with J gene TRBJ2-1; 10 bases map to TRBD1. Unmatched junction bases numbered 21, after V lost 4 bases and J lost 9 bases. The CDR3 length is 19 residues. Looked up from germline, CDR1 is MDHEN and CDR2 is SYDVKM. CDR3 in amino acids: CASSSLDRGRGPLLGEQFF. CDR3 nucleotides: TGTGCCAGCAGTTCTCTCGACAGGGGGCGCGGACCATTACTCGGTGAGCAGTTCTTC.